Listed here are 13 T cell receptor beta chains from one sample, sequenced in a study of T cells in Graves' hyperthyroidism and ophthalmopathy. Authors of the study amplified TCR beta CDR3 regions from RNA transcripts. The primer set for the first-round RT-PCR of the TCR CDR3 was HTBI. TCRdb reprocessed the multiplex PCR reads with MiXCR, giving one entry per CDR3 protein. The sample records 550,000 to 700,000 distinct CDR3 sequences, approximately 44% being singletons. The source material was peripheral blood or thyroid tissue (not recorded which). The receptors derive from an adult woman with Graves' disease, either hyperthyroidism or ophthalmopathy (not recorded which).

This clonotype was observed many times. V and J are TRBV5-1 and TRBJ1-2; 12 bases line up with TRBD1. From germline, CDR1 is SGHRS and CDR2 YFSETQ. The CDR3 sequence is 15 residues long. V was clipped by 4 bases and J by 6 bases; unmatched bases: 7. CDR3 sequence: CASSGGQGARDGYTF. The CDR3 DNA reads as TGCGCCAGCAGCGGGGGACAGGGGGCGCGAGATGGCTACACCTTC. The full variable domain, with the rest looked up from reference TRBV5-1 and TRBJ1-2, is KAGVTQTPRYLIKTRGQQVTLSCSPISGHRSVSWYQQTPGQGLQFLFEYFSETQRNKGNFPGRFSGRQFSNSRSEMNVSTLELGDSALYLCASSGGQGARDGYTFGSGTRLTVV.

This clonotype was detected a few times. The V and J genes are TRBV28 and TRBJ2-7; D tentatively reads TRBD1 or TRBD2 (5 bases each). This CDR3 has 11 amino acids. Trimming cost V 7 bases and J 4 bases, with 8 bases left between them. Germline loops: CDR1 MDHEN, CDR2 SYDVKM. CDR3 residues: CASIWGYEQYF. The CDR3 coding sequence is TGTGCCAGCATCTGGGGGTACGAGCAGTACTTC. The variable domain in full, with the rest retrieved from reference TRBV28 and TRBJ2-7, is DVKVTQSSRYLVKRTGEKVFLECVQDMDHENMFWYRQDPGLGLRLIYFSYDVKMKEKGDIPEGYSVSREKKERFSLILESASTNQTSMYLCASIWGYEQYFGPGTRLTVT.

This clonotype was seen many times. A junction end diverges from the germline sequence, so it may reflect a read error. This chain links TRBV20-1 with TRBJ1-2; 7 bases map to TRBD1. The CDR3 contains 14 residues. CDR1 is DFQATT, CDR2 SNEGSKA, per germline (reference sequence). CDR3 nucleotides: TGCAGTGCTAGAGATTCTCTCGGGCGAGGGACAGATATCTTC. This codes for CSARDSLGRGTDIF.

This clonotype showed up just once. One end of the junction does not line up with germline, which may come from a read error. The J gene is TRBJ1-2, the V gene TRBV20-1; 9 positions agree with TRBD1. This CDR3 has 13 residues. Looked up from germline, CDR1 is DFQATT and CDR2 is SNEGSKA (reference sequence). Written as DNA, the CDR3 is TGTGAGACCGAGAGGACAGGGGACTATGGCTACACCTTC. Translating it yields CETERTGDYGYTF.

This clonotype was counted ten times or more. A much larger clone lies a single base off, so this may be a read error. The CDR3 DNA follows: TGTGCCAGCACTACTGGGGCCAACGTCCTGACTTTC. Translating it yields CASTTGANVLTF. This rearrangement joins TRBV6-6 to TRBJ2-6; D unclear. The V gene lost 7 bases and the J gene lost 2 bases, with 3 bases spanning the gap. The length of the CDR3 is 12 residues. Germline CDR1 is MNHNY and CDR2 is SVGAGI (reference sequence).

This clonotype was counted ten times or more. CDR3: CASSLAGGSGFF. CDR3 DNA sequence: TGTGCCAGCAGCTTAGCCGGGGGCTCGGGTTTCTTT. The rearrangement links TRBV7-9 to TRBJ1-1, with TRBD1 as a possible D gene (6 bases). The germline V gene has CDR1 SEHNR and CDR2 FQNEAQ (reference sequence). CDR3 length: 12 residues. The germline V and J ends were trimmed by 0 bases and 13 bases, with 12 bases remaining between them. Together with reference TRBV7-9 and TRBJ1-1, the CDR3 gives the full variable domain: DTGVSQNPRHKITKRGQNVTFRCDPISEHNRLYWYRQTLGQGPEFLTYFQNEAQLEKSRLLSDRFSAERPKGSFSTLEIQRTEQGDSAMYLCASSLAGGSGFFGQGTRLTVV.

This clonotype was counted at least ten times. The chain links TRBV11-2 to TRBJ1-5, with a tentative D call TRBD1 (6 bases). V lost 5 bases and J lost 3, with 11 bases in between. The CDR3 is 14 residues long. Germline V gives CDR1 SGHAT, CDR2 FQNNGV. The CDR3 DNA sequence: TGTGCCAGCAGCCCCACAGGGTTCAATCAGCCCCAGCATTTT. This sequence encodes CASSPTGFNQPQHF.

This clonotype was seen ten or more times. The chain carries TRBV7-9 and TRBJ1-1; TRBD1 might be the D (6 bases). V was pared by 4 bases and J by 2 bases, with 11 bases between. Germline V gives CDR1 SEHNR, CDR2 FQNEAQ (reference sequence). The CDR3 spans 14 residues. This CDR3 reads CASSSAGTNTEAFF. The CDR3 DNA reads TGTGCCAGCAGCTCTGCCGGGACAAACACTGAAGCTTTCTTT.

This clonotype came up a few times. The V gene is TRBV24-1, the J gene TRBJ2-1, with 12 bases fitting TRBD2. Trimming at V came to 9 bases and at J to 8 bases, leaving 10 bases not matched to a gene. The CDR3 covers 15 residues. Per germline, CDR1 KGHDR and CDR2 SFDVKD. CDR3 amino acids: CATGLPGLAGHEQFF. The CDR3 DNA follows: TGTGCCACCGGACTTCCGGGACTAGCGGGTCATGAGCAGTTCTTC.

This clonotype was recorded a few times. The chain has TRBV9 and TRBJ1-1; no clear D gene. The V gene lost 2 bases and the J gene lost 6 bases, with 14 bases spanning the gap. In germline, CDR1 is SGDLS, CDR2 YYNGEE. CDR3 length: 14 residues. CDR3 in amino acids: CASSVRPGGAEAFF. CDR3 DNA sequence: TGTGCCAGCAGCGTCAGGCCCGGCGGGGCTGAAGCTTTCTTT.

The CDR3 DNA reads as TGCAGTGCTAGCCCTTTCGACGGGGACGTGTACGAGCAGTACTTC. Translated: CSASPFDGDVYEQYF. This rearrangement joins TRBV20-1 to TRBJ2-7; the D call may be TRBD1 or TRBD2 (5 bases each). Germline V gives CDR1 DFQATT, CDR2 SNEGSKA (reference sequence). There are 15 residues in the CDR3. Trimming took 3 bases from V and 4 from J, leaving 19 bases between them.

As concerns this clonotype: The conserved phenylalanine or tryptophan is not found at the CDR3 terminus, so this likely reflects a read error. No DNA is shown, since the ends of the CDR3 on it are uncertain; the CDR3 is the one TCRdb lists. The J gene is TRBJ1-4, the V gene TRBV7-2; the table's D call of TRBD1 was not tested on the DNA. In germline, CDR1 is SGHTA, CDR2 FQGNSA. The CDR3 region is 9 residues in length, termini included. The CDR3 is CASSADRGY.

This chain connects TRBV15 to TRBJ2-5; a possible D gene is TRBD1 (5 bases). Germline V gives CDR1 LNHNV, CDR2 YYDKDF (reference sequence). The CDR3 covers 14 residues. V was clipped by 8 bases and J by 9 bases, with 22 bases between them. The DNA for the CDR3 is TGTGCCACCGCAGGGTGGAATAGCAATCAGCCCCAGTACTTC. Protein product: CATAGWNSNQPQYF.